This T cell receptor (beta chain) emerged from a study of beta chain features in type 1 diabetes. Study at large: Patients looked much like healthy donors when it came to age, gender and cell yields.

CD4+ naive, central memory, regulatory and stem cell-like memory subsets were isolated by sorting on CD45RO/CCR7/CD25/CD127/CD95/CD27. Sequenced material consisted of expressed TCRB transcripts (all of the isolated RNA was reverse transcribed). This table comes from immunoSEQ multiplex PCR, and its TCRdb copy is limited to in-frame clones, with some not included. The top ten hold under 4.5% of the sample, which has a few hundred thousand clones, 27% seen once. Study-wide points: Over-representation of high TCR-expressing cells was a possible consequence of cDNA sequencing.

In this sample, this clone turned up a few times. Its antigen is not identified. Trimming took 2 bases from V and 4 from J, leaving 7 bases between them. Germline V gives CDR1 KGHSH, CDR2 LQKENI. The CDR3 runs 13 residues. The sequence came from a man aged 25-45 years in good health. The chain uses TRBV18 and TRBJ2-3, with D uncertain. The sequenced sample consisted of central memory CD4+ T cells from blood. The CDR3 here is CASSPSGADTQYF. The CDR3, as DNA: TGTGCCAGCTCACCATCTGGGGCAGATACGCAGTATTTT.